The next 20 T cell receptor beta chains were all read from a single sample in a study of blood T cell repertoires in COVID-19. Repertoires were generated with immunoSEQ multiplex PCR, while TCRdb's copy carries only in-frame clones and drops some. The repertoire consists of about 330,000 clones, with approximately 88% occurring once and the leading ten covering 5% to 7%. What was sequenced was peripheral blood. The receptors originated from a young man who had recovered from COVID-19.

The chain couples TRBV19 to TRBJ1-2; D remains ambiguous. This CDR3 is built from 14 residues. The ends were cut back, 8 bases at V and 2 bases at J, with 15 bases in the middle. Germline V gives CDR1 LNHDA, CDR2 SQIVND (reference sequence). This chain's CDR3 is CASRYPEGNYGYTF. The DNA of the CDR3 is TGTGCCAGTCGTTACCCGGAGGGCAACTATGGCTACACCTTC.

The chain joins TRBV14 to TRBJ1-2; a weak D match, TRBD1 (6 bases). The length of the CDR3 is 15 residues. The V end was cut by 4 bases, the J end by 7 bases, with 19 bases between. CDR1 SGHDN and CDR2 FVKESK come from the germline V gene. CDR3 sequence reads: CASSPLPHRVAGYTF. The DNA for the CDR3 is TGTGCCAGCAGCCCCCTCCCCCACAGGGTGGCTGGCTACACCTTC. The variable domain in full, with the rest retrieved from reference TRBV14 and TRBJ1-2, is EAGVTQFPSHSVIEKGQTVTLRCDPISGHDNLYWYRRVMGKEIKFLLHFVKESKQDESGMPNNRFLAERTGGTYSTLKVQPAELEDSGVYFCASSPLPHRVAGYTFGSGTRLTVV.

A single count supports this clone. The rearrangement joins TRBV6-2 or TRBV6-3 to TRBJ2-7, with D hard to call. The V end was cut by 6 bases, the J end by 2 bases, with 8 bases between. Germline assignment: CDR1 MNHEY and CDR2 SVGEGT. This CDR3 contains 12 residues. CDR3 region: CASSPETYEQYF. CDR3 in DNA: TGTGCCAGCAGCCCAGAGACCTACGAGCAGTACTTC.

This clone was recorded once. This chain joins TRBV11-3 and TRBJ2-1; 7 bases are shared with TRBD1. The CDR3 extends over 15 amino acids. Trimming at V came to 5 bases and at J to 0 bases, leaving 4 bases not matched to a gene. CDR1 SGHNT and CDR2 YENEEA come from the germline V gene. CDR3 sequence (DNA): TGTGCCAGCAGCCACCGACAGGGCTCCTACAATGAGCAGTTCTTC. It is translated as CASSHRQGSYNEQFF.

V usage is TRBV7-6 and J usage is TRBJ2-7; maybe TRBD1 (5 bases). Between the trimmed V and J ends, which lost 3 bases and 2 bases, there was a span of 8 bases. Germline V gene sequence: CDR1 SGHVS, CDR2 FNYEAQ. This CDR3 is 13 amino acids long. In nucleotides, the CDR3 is TGTGCCAGCAGCTTCAGGGTCCCCTACGAGCAGTACTTC. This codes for CASSFRVPYEQYF.

The chain's CDR3 is CASSQGSGSFYEQYF. The CDR3 DNA follows: TGTGCCAGCAGCCAAGGTAGCGGGAGTTTCTACGAGCAGTACTTC. The chain is built from TRBV3-1 (or the pseudogene TRBV3-2) and TRBJ2-7, with TRBD2 matching 9 bases. The CDR3 is 15 amino acids. J was trimmed by 3 bases and V by 1 base; bases with no gene match: 4. Germline CDR1 LGHDT, CDR2 YNNKEL (reference sequence).

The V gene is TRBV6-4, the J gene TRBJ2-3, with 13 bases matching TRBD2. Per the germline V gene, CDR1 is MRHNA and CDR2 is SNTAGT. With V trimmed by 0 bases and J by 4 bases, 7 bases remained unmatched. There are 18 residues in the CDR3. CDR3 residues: CASSDSPGLAGIPDTQYF. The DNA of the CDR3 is TGTGCCAGCAGTGACTCCCCGGGACTAGCGGGGATCCCAGATACGCAGTATTTT.

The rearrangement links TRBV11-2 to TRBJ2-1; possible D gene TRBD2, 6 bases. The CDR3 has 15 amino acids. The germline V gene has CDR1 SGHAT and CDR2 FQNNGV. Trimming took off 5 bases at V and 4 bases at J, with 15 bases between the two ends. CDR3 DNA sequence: TGTGCCAGCAGCACGCCTAGCGCGGCGTACAATGAGCAGTTCTTC. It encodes CASSTPSAAYNEQFF.

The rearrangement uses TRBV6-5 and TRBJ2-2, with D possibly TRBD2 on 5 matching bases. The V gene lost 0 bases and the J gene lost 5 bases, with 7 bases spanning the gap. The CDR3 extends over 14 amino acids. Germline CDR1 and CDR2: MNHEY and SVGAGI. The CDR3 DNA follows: TGTGCCAGCAGTTACTCTAGGGAGACCGGGGAGCTGTTTTTT. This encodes CASSYSRETGELFF.

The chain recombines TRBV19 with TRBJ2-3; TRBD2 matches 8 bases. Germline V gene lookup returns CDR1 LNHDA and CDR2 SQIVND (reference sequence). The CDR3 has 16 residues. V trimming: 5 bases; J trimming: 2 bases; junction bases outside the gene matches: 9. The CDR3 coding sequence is TGTGCCAGTAGTCCTCGGACTAGCCCTTTCACAGATACGCAGTATTTT. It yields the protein CASSPRTSPFTDTQYF.

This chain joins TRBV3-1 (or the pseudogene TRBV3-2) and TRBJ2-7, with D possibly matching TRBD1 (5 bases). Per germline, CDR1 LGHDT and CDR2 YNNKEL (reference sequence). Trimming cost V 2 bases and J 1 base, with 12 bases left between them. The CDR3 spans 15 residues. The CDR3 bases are TGTGCCAGCAGCCAAAGCAACCGACAGTCCTACGAGCAGTACTTC. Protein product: CASSQSNRQSYEQYF.

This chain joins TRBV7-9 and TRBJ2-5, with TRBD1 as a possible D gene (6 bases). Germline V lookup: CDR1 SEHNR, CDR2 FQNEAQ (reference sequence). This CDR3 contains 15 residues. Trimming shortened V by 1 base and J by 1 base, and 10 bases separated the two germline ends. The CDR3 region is CASSLGWGPQETQYF. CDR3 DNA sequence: TGTGCCAGCAGCTTAGGGTGGGGGCCCCAAGAGACCCAGTACTTC.

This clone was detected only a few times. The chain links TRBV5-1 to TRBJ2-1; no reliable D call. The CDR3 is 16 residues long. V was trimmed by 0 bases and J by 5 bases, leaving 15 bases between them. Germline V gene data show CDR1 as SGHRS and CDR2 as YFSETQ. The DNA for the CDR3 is TGCGCCAGCAGCTTGGGGGCCGGTGGCAGTAACAATGAGCAGTTCTTC. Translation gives CASSLGAGGSNNEQFF.

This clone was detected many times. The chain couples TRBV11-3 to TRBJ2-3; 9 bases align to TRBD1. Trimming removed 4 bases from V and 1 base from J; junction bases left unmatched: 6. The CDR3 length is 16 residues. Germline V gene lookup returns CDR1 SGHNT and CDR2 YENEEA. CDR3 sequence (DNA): TGTGCCAGCAGCTCGGGACAGGGCGAAGGCACAGATACGCAGTATTTT. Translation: CASSSGQGEGTDTQYF.

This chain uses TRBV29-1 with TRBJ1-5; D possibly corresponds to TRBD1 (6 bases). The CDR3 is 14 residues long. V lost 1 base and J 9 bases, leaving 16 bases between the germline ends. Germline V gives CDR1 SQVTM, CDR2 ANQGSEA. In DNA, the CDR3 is TGCAGCGTTGAAGTTCAGGTCCGAGGGGGGCCCCAGCATTTT. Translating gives CSVEVQVRGGPQHF. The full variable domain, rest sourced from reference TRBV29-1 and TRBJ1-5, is SAVISQKPSRDICQRGTSLTIQCQVDSQVTMMFWYRQQPGQSLTLIATANQGSEATYESGFVIDKFPISRPNLTFSTLTVSNMSPEDSSIYLCSVEVQVRGGPQHFGDGTRLSIL.

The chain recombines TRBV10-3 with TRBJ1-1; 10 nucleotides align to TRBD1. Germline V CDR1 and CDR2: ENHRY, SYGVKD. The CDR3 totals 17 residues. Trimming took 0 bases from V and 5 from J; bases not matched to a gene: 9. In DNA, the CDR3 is TGTGCCATCAGTGAGTCGACAGGGGGCGGGTTGGGGACTGAAGCTTTCTTT. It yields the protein CAISESTGGGLGTEAFF.

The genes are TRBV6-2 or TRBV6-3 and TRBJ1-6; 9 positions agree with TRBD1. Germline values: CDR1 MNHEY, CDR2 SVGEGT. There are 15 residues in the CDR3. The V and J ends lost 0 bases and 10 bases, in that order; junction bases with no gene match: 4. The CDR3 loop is CASSYSTGGRSPLHF. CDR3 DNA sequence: TGTGCCAGCAGTTACTCGACAGGGGGGCGGTCACCCCTCCACTTT.

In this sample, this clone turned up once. CDR3 protein: CASSPRQGGYTF. In DNA, the CDR3 is TGTGCCAGCAGCCCTAGACAGGGAGGCTACACCTTC. The V call is TRBV3-1 (or the pseudogene TRBV3-2), the J call TRBJ1-2; 7 positions agree with TRBD1. The V and J ends lost 4 bases and 8 bases, in that order; junction bases with no gene match: 4. The V gene's germline CDR1 is LGHDT and CDR2 YNNKEL (reference sequence). The CDR3 extends over 12 amino acids.

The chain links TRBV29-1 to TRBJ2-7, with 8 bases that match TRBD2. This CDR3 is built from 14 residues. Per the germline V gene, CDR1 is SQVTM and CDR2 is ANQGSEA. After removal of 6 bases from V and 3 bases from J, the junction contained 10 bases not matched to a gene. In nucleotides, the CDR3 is TGCAGCGTCCGACCGGGACTAGTAGGCTACGAGCAGTACTTC. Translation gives CSVRPGLVGYEQYF.

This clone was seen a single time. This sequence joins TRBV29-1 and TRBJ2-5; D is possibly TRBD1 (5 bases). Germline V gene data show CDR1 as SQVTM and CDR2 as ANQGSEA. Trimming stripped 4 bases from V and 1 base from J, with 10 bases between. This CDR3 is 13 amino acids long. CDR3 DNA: TGCAGCGTTGCTGGGGCGGCCCAAGAGACCCAGTACTTC. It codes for CSVAGAAQETQYF.